This is a list of T cell receptor beta chains from one sample in a study of spatial heterogeneity in lung cancer. TCRdb re-called the 5' RACE reads through MiXCR, storing one row per CDR3 protein. The sample records under 75,000 distinct CDR3 sequences, 8% to 9.5% being singletons. The input for sequencing was PBMCs, taken at follow-up. Receptors were obtained from a female donor with early-stage non-small cell lung cancer. Both conserved end residues are part of each CDR3. D genes are given only for firm matches. Clone size is shown for a subset of rows, as once, few, many or a class of expanded clone.

CDR3nt: TGTGCCAGCAGCCAAGACATGCTGGCCCAGTACTTC; CDR3aa: CASSQDMLAQYF; d_gene: .; v_gene: TRBV4-2; j_gene: TRBJ2-5; abundance: many
CDR3nt: TGTGCCAGCAGTTTAAGGTACAGAAGCTCCAATTCACCCCTCCACTTT; CDR3aa: CASSLRYRSSNSPLHF; d_gene: .; v_gene: TRBV28; j_gene: TRBJ1-6; abundance: many
CDR3nt: TGCGCCAGCAGCGTTGCTAGCGGGAGTTTCGATGAGCAGTTCTTC; CDR3aa: CASSVASGSFDEQFF; d_gene: TRBD2; v_gene: TRBV5-1; j_gene: TRBJ2-1; abundance: many
CDR3nt: TGTGCCAGCCCCTTAGATGGGGGGAGTTACACAGATACGCAGTATTTT; CDR3aa: CASPLDGGSYTDTQYF; d_gene: .; v_gene: TRBV5-5; j_gene: TRBJ2-3; abundance: few
CDR3nt: TGCAGCGCCCCGGCGGCAGGTTCAGGCACAGATACGCAGTATTTT; CDR3aa: CSAPAAGSGTDTQYF; d_gene: .; v_gene: TRBV29-1; j_gene: TRBJ2-3; abundance: many
CDR3nt: TGTGCCAGCAGGATCGACAGGAATCCCTACGAGCAGTACTTC; CDR3aa: CASRIDRNPYEQYF; d_gene: .; v_gene: TRBV25-1; j_gene: TRBJ2-7; abundance: many
CDR3nt: TGTGCCAGCAGTCAAATTAACACAGATACGCAGTATTTT; CDR3aa: CASSQINTDTQYF; d_gene: .; v_gene: TRBV12-3/TRBV12-4; j_gene: TRBJ2-3; abundance: many
CDR3nt: TGCAGTACAGGGATCGACTATGGCTACACCTTC; CDR3aa: CSTGIDYGYTF; d_gene: .; v_gene: TRBV29-1; j_gene: TRBJ1-2; abundance: many
CDR3nt: TGTGCCAGCAGTTTTAGGGGCAACTCACCCCTCCACTTT; CDR3aa: CASSFRGNSPLHF; d_gene: .; v_gene: TRBV28; j_gene: TRBJ1-6; abundance: many
CDR3nt: TGTGCCAGCAGCCTCCTCGGGGGGACTGCGAACACCGGGGAGCTGTTTTTT; CDR3aa: CASSLLGGTANTGELFF; d_gene: TRBD2; v_gene: TRBV13; j_gene: TRBJ2-2; abundance: many
CDR3nt: TGTGCCAGCAGGAGACAGGGGGCTATTGGGGCCAACGTCCTGACTTTC; CDR3aa: CASRRQGAIGANVLTF; d_gene: TRBD1; v_gene: TRBV6-1; j_gene: TRBJ2-6; abundance: many
CDR3nt: TGCGCCAGCGCCCGGATCTCTGGGGCCAACGTCCTGACTTTC; CDR3aa: CASARISGANVLTF; d_gene: .; v_gene: TRBV5-1; j_gene: TRBJ2-6; abundance: many
CDR3nt: TGTGCCAGCAGCTTAGTGGGGGTAGCCCCCTACAATGAGCAGTTCTTC; CDR3aa: CASSLVGVAPYNEQFF; d_gene: .; v_gene: TRBV7-9; j_gene: TRBJ2-1; abundance: .
CDR3nt: TGCGCCAGCAGCCGCGGGGAGGGGGAGACTGAAGCTTTCTTT; CDR3aa: CASSRGEGETEAFF; d_gene: .; v_gene: TRBV5-1; j_gene: TRBJ1-1; abundance: few
CDR3nt: TGTGCCAGCAGTTTACTTACAGGGGACTTACCCTACGAGCAGTACTTC; CDR3aa: CASSLLTGDLPYEQYF; d_gene: .; v_gene: TRBV27; j_gene: TRBJ2-7; abundance: many
CDR3nt: TGTGCCAGCAGCCAAGGAGCGGGAGGTCCGAAGGATGAGCAGTTCTTC; CDR3aa: CASSQGAGGPKDEQFF; d_gene: TRBD2; v_gene: TRBV4-2; j_gene: TRBJ2-1; abundance: .
CDR3nt: TGTGCCAGCTCACCTCAACAGGGGCTCGGGAATGAGCAGTTCTTC; CDR3aa: CASSPQQGLGNEQFF; d_gene: TRBD1; v_gene: TRBV18; j_gene: TRBJ2-1; abundance: many
CDR3nt: TGTGCCACCAGGGGACAGAGCTATGGCTACACCTTC; CDR3aa: CATRGQSYGYTF; d_gene: TRBD1; v_gene: TRBV10-3; j_gene: TRBJ1-2; abundance: few
CDR3nt: TGCGCCAGCAGCTTCGGGACAGGGTTAGATACGCAGTATTTT; CDR3aa: CASSFGTGLDTQYF; d_gene: TRBD1; v_gene: TRBV5-1; j_gene: TRBJ2-3; abundance: many
CDR3nt: TGTGCCAGCAGCTTAGGGGGCTTACAGTACTTC; CDR3aa: CASSLGGLQYF; d_gene: .; v_gene: TRBV7-2; j_gene: TRBJ2-7; abundance: many
CDR3nt: TGTGCCACCATACGCACCAACAGGGAAGGCAGCAATCAGCCCCAGCATTTT; CDR3aa: CATIRTNREGSNQPQHF; d_gene: .; v_gene: TRBV15; j_gene: TRBJ1-5; abundance: few
CDR3nt: TGTGCCAGCAGCCCACCGAGTACGCAAACGGCAGATACGCAGTATTTT; CDR3aa: CASSPPSTQTADTQYF; d_gene: .; v_gene: TRBV11-2; j_gene: TRBJ2-3; abundance: few
CDR3nt: TGCAGTGCTAGTGGGACTAGCGGTTCGAAGGTCTCCTACAATGAGCAGTTCTTC; CDR3aa: CSASGTSGSKVSYNEQFF; d_gene: TRBD2; v_gene: TRBV20-1; j_gene: TRBJ2-1; abundance: .
CDR3nt: TGTGCCAGCAGCCCCCCGTGGGGGGACAGGCCTAACTCTGGAAACACCATATATTTT; CDR3aa: CASSPPWGDRPNSGNTIYF; d_gene: TRBD1; v_gene: TRBV7-9; j_gene: TRBJ1-3; abundance: few
CDR3nt: TGCAGCGTTGGGGACCGGGGTACGCAGTATTTT; CDR3aa: CSVGDRGTQYF; d_gene: .; v_gene: TRBV29-1; j_gene: TRBJ2-3; abundance: many
CDR3nt: TGCAGTTTACCCATAGACGATTCCTACGAGCAGTACTTC; CDR3aa: CSLPIDDSYEQYF; d_gene: .; v_gene: TRBV20-1; j_gene: TRBJ2-7; abundance: few
CDR3nt: TGTGCCAGCAGCCCCGACAGTATTTCCTACGAGCAGTACTTC; CDR3aa: CASSPDSISYEQYF; d_gene: .; v_gene: TRBV7-9; j_gene: TRBJ2-7; abundance: .
CDR3nt: TGTGCCAGCAGCTTAAGACTAGCGGACTACAATGAGCAGTTCTTC; CDR3aa: CASSLRLADYNEQFF; d_gene: TRBD2; v_gene: TRBV11-2; j_gene: TRBJ2-1; abundance: many
CDR3nt: TGCGCCAGCGCCGAGGAAGAGCAGTACTTC; CDR3aa: CASAEEEQYF; d_gene: .; v_gene: TRBV10-2; j_gene: TRBJ2-7; abundance: few
CDR3nt: TGTGCCAGCAGTGTGGGACAACGGGGGCGACCCCAGCATTTT; CDR3aa: CASSVGQRGRPQHF; d_gene: .; v_gene: TRBV6-1; j_gene: TRBJ1-5; abundance: .
CDR3nt: TGTGCCAGCAGCTTTTTAGCGGGAGGCTCCTACAATGAGCAGTTCTTC; CDR3aa: CASSFLAGGSYNEQFF; d_gene: TRBD2; v_gene: TRBV11-2; j_gene: TRBJ2-1; abundance: many
CDR3nt: TGTGCCAGCAGCCCCGGGACACTGAGCGGGAGAAGGACCTACAATGAGCAGTTCTTC; CDR3aa: CASSPGTLSGRRTYNEQFF; d_gene: TRBD2; v_gene: TRBV12-3/TRBV12-4; j_gene: TRBJ2-1; abundance: many
CDR3nt: TGTGCCAGCCTTCCTAGGGTGAACACCGGGGAGCTGTTTTTT; CDR3aa: CASLPRVNTGELFF; d_gene: .; v_gene: TRBV2; j_gene: TRBJ2-2; abundance: many
CDR3nt: TGTGCCAGCAGTTTATTCGGGTCTGAAAAACTGTTTTTT; CDR3aa: CASSLFGSEKLFF; d_gene: .; v_gene: TRBV28; j_gene: TRBJ1-4; abundance: many
CDR3nt: TGTGCCAGCTCACCAGAGGGGATGAGGGGCTACACCTTC; CDR3aa: CASSPEGMRGYTF; d_gene: .; v_gene: TRBV18; j_gene: TRBJ1-2; abundance: .
CDR3nt: TGTGCCAGCAGCTCCACAGGGGGCATTTACGAGCAGTACTTC; CDR3aa: CASSSTGGIYEQYF; d_gene: TRBD1; v_gene: TRBV11-2; j_gene: TRBJ2-7; abundance: many
CDR3nt: TGCAGCGCCCAGGGGATGGGCGGGGAGCTGTTTTTT; CDR3aa: CSAQGMGGELFF; d_gene: .; v_gene: TRBV29-1; j_gene: TRBJ2-2; abundance: few
CDR3nt: TGTGCCAGCAGCTTAGGAGTGGGAGCCTACGAGCAGTACTTC; CDR3aa: CASSLGVGAYEQYF; d_gene: .; v_gene: TRBV7-9; j_gene: TRBJ2-7; abundance: many
CDR3nt: TGTGCCAGCAGAGCAGACAGGGGGGACGCTTTCTTT; CDR3aa: CASRADRGDAFF; d_gene: TRBD1; v_gene: TRBV12-3/TRBV12-4; j_gene: TRBJ1-1; abundance: few
CDR3nt: TGCGCCAGCAGCCCGGGACTACCCAACGAGCAGTACTTC; CDR3aa: CASSPGLPNEQYF; d_gene: TRBD2; v_gene: TRBV5-1; j_gene: TRBJ2-7; abundance: .
CDR3nt: TGCGCCAGCAGATTACAGGGGGAAAAACTGTTTTTT; CDR3aa: CASRLQGEKLFF; d_gene: TRBD1; v_gene: TRBV5-1; j_gene: TRBJ1-4; abundance: many
CDR3nt: TGTGCCGCTGGACAGGGGGCGGAAGCTTTCTTT; CDR3aa: CAAGQGAEAFF; d_gene: TRBD1; v_gene: TRBV6-5; j_gene: TRBJ1-1; abundance: many
CDR3nt: TGTGCCAGTCGACGGACAGGGGTGAACATTCAGTACTTC; CDR3aa: CASRRTGVNIQYF; d_gene: TRBD1; v_gene: TRBV19; j_gene: TRBJ2-4; abundance: many